This T cell receptor (beta chain) was found in a study of CD8 T cell repertoires and HIV-1 epitope variants. Study summary: Separate wells received one of Twenty-five Gag or Nef variant peptides. Tested: three Gag epitope families, Nef HW9 and YT9. Control wells had CMV/EBV/flu peptides, negative Ebola AY9, or no peptide. 1M T cells were kept uncultured as a baseline.

The trim removed 4 bases at V and 6 bases at J, leaving 7 bases unmatched. Germline CDR1 is LNHDA and CDR2 is SQIVND (reference sequence). This CDR3 comprises 16 residues. Some clones are missing from TCRdb's copy, which holds only in-frame ones; the method was immunoSEQ multiplex PCR. The repertoire consists of under 100,000 clones, with roughly 77% occurring once and the leading ten covering 25% to 30%. The rearrangement uses TRBV19 and TRBJ2-1; TRBD2 matches 12 bases. Sequenced sample: uncultured baseline CD8+ T cells from peripheral blood mononuclear cells (PBMCs). This receptor was identified in a male donor with HIV. The CDR3 DNA follows: TGTGCCAGTAGTAGAGGTCTAGCGGGGGGGCGCAATGAGCAGTTCTTC. It yields the protein CASSRGLAGGRNEQFF. Variable domain in full (rest from reference TRBV19 and TRBJ2-1): DGGITQSPKYLFRKEGQNVTLSCEQNLNHDAMYWYRQDPGQGLRLIYYSQIVNDFQKGDIAEGYSVSREKKESFPLTVTSAQKNPTAFYLCASSRGLAGGRNEQFFGPGTRLTVL.